This T cell receptor beta chain emerged from a study of T cells in Graves' hyperthyroidism and ophthalmopathy. From RNA transcripts, TCR beta CDR3 regions were amplified. Primed by the HTBI set, a first-round RT-PCR was run on the TCR CDR3. Each CDR3 protein gets one entry after TCRdb re-called the multiplex PCR reads with MiXCR. The table includes hundreds of thousands of distinct CDR3 sequences, roughly 37% detected once. This clonotype occurred many times. The study enrolled patients aged 18 to 65 with newly diagnosed hyperthyroidism of under 2 months' duration. Each diagnosis was grounded in clinical symptoms, serum thyroxine and TRAb, thyroid ultrasound, and orbital computed tomography. J lost 6 bases, V lost 5 bases, and 13 bases had no gene match. The CDR3 runs 15 residues. Germline V gene data show CDR1 as ENHRY and CDR2 as SYGVKD.

The chain combines TRBV10-3 with TRBJ2-7, with TRBD1 identical over 7 bases. Specimen: blood. The clonotype comes from a young man with Graves' hyperthyroidism. CDR3: CAISLTTGESSEQYF. CDR3 nucleotide sequence: TGTGCCATCAGTCTGACCACAGGGGAGTCTAGCGAGCAGTACTTC.